This is a list of T cell receptor beta chains from one sample in a study of CD8 T cells in Susac syndrome. TCRdb fed the immunoSEQ multiplex PCR reads into MiXCR, producing one record per CDR3 protein. The table includes about 200,000 distinct CDR3 sequences, 95% detected once. The sample comprised CD4+ T cells from PBMCs. The origin of the receptors is a human donor in good health. Each CDR3 is given with its conserved first and last residue. The D gene is left open where the match is weak. Expanded clones get a size class; other rows say once, few or many, or leave the size out.

J gene: TRBJ1-5; D gene: NA; clone size: NA; V gene: TRBV7-9; CDR3 protein: CASSSQTQGDQPQHF; CDR3 DNA: TGTGCCAGCAGCTCCCAGACGCAGGGAGATCAGCCCCAGCATTTT
J gene: TRBJ1-2; D gene: NA; clone size: NA; V gene: TRBV25-1; CDR3 protein: CASSERKGGGYTF; CDR3 DNA: TGTGCCAGCAGTGAACGAAAGGGTGGCGGCTACACCTTC
J gene: TRBJ2-3; D gene: TRBD2; clone size: NA; V gene: TRBV20-1; CDR3 protein: CSPSGTSGLTDTQYF; CDR3 DNA: TGCAGTCCCTCCGGGACTAGCGGACTCACAGATACGCAGTATTTT
J gene: TRBJ2-5; D gene: TRBD1; clone size: NA; V gene: TRBV5-4; CDR3 protein: CASSPDRANQETQYF; CDR3 DNA: TGTGCCAGCAGCCCCGACAGGGCTAACCAAGAGACCCAGTACTTC
J gene: TRBJ2-4; D gene: NA; clone size: NA; V gene: TRBV20-1; CDR3 protein: CSCTRAGNIQYF; CDR3 DNA: TGCAGTTGTACCAGGGCTGGGAACATTCAGTACTTC
J gene: TRBJ2-3; D gene: NA; clone size: NA; V gene: TRBV20-1; CDR3 protein: CSPDVRGSDTQYF; CDR3 DNA: TGCAGCCCGGATGTCCGAGGGTCAGATACGCAGTATTTT
J gene: TRBJ1-1; D gene: TRBD1; clone size: NA; V gene: TRBV25-1; CDR3 protein: CASGGQGITEAFF; CDR3 DNA: TGTGCCAGCGGGGGACAGGGGATCACTGAAGCTTTCTTT
J gene: TRBJ1-2; D gene: NA; clone size: NA; V gene: TRBV21-1; CDR3 protein: CASSIFWDRHYGYTF; CDR3 DNA: TGTGCCAGCAGCATATTTTGGGACAGGCACTATGGCTACACCTTC
J gene: TRBJ1-1; D gene: TRBD1; clone size: NA; V gene: TRBV2; CDR3 protein: CASRRDRDTEAFF; CDR3 DNA: TGTGCCAGCAGGCGAGACAGGGACACTGAAGCTTTCTTT
J gene: TRBJ2-5; D gene: NA; clone size: NA; V gene: TRBV19; CDR3 protein: CASSIVNQETQYF; CDR3 DNA: TGTGCCAGTAGTATAGTGAACCAAGAGACCCAGTACTTC
J gene: TRBJ1-2; D gene: NA; clone size: NA; V gene: TRBV27; CDR3 protein: CASSTRHRGGYTF; CDR3 DNA: TGTGCCAGCAGTACCAGACACCGAGGCGGCTACACCTTC
J gene: TRBJ1-1; D gene: NA; clone size: NA; V gene: TRBV29-1; CDR3 protein: CSVERGFRLNTEAFF; CDR3 DNA: TGCAGCGTTGAAAGGGGTTTCCGTCTCAACACTGAAGCTTTCTTT
J gene: TRBJ2-2; D gene: TRBD1; clone size: NA; V gene: TRBV4-3; CDR3 protein: CASSQGQGDTGELFF; CDR3 DNA: TGCGCCAGCAGCCAAGGACAGGGGGACACCGGGGAGCTGTTTTTT
J gene: TRBJ2-4; D gene: NA; clone size: NA; V gene: TRBV15; CDR3 protein: CATSRDRAAKNIQYF; CDR3 DNA: TGTGCCACCAGCAGAGACAGGGCAGCCAAAAACATTCAGTACTTC
J gene: TRBJ2-2; D gene: TRBD2; clone size: NA; V gene: TRBV5-1; CDR3 protein: CASSLRLAESTGELFF; CDR3 DNA: TGCGCCAGCAGCTTGCGGCTAGCGGAAAGCACCGGGGAGCTGTTTTTT
J gene: TRBJ2-3; D gene: NA; clone size: NA; V gene: TRBV20-1; CDR3 protein: CSARLGVSTDTQYF; CDR3 DNA: TGCAGTGCTCGGTTGGGGGTTAGCACAGATACGCAGTATTTT
J gene: TRBJ2-7; D gene: NA; clone size: NA; V gene: TRBV4-1; CDR3 protein: CASSQPFSYEQYF; CDR3 DNA: TGCGCCAGCAGCCAGCCCTTCTCCTACGAGCAGTACTTC
J gene: TRBJ2-1; D gene: TRBD1; clone size: NA; V gene: TRBV3-1; CDR3 protein: CASSPMSRGYNEQFF; CDR3 DNA: TGTGCCAGCAGCCCCATGAGCAGGGGGTACAATGAGCAGTTCTTC
J gene: TRBJ1-5; D gene: NA; clone size: NA; V gene: TRBV20-1; CDR3 protein: CSALAGFRQPQHF; CDR3 DNA: TGCAGTGCTCTGGCGGGCTTCCGTCAGCCCCAGCATTTT
J gene: TRBJ1-4; D gene: TRBD1; clone size: once; V gene: TRBV7-9; CDR3 protein: CASSTETGGEKLFF; CDR3 DNA: TGTGCCAGCAGCACAGAGACAGGGGGCGAAAAACTGTTTTTT
J gene: TRBJ2-5; D gene: TRBD1; clone size: NA; V gene: TRBV7-9; CDR3 protein: CASSPMGQIQETQYF; CDR3 DNA: TGTGCCAGCAGCCCCATGGGACAGATCCAAGAGACCCAGTACTTC
J gene: TRBJ2-1; D gene: NA; clone size: NA; V gene: TRBV3-1; CDR3 protein: CASSQNANEQFF; CDR3 DNA: TGTGCCAGCAGCCAGAATGCGAATGAGCAGTTCTTC
J gene: TRBJ2-3; D gene: NA; clone size: NA; V gene: TRBV7-9; CDR3 protein: CASRSADTQYF; CDR3 DNA: TGTGCCAGCAGGAGCGCAGATACGCAGTATTTT
J gene: TRBJ2-3; D gene: NA; clone size: NA; V gene: TRBV24-1; CDR3 protein: CATSEGPYTDTQYF; CDR3 DNA: TGTGCCACCAGTGAGGGACCTTACACAGATACGCAGTATTTT
J gene: TRBJ2-7; D gene: TRBD2; clone size: NA; V gene: TRBV20-1; CDR3 protein: CSASAGGPADEQYF; CDR3 DNA: TGCAGTGCTTCAGCGGGGGGGCCGGCGGACGAGCAGTACTTC
J gene: TRBJ1-2; D gene: NA; clone size: NA; V gene: TRBV6-6; CDR3 protein: CASSPEGNYGYTF; CDR3 DNA: TGTGCCAGCAGTCCGGAAGGGAACTATGGCTACACCTTC
J gene: TRBJ2-7; D gene: TRBD2; clone size: NA; V gene: TRBV18; CDR3 protein: CASSLSGGAFEQYF; CDR3 DNA: TGTGCCAGCTCACTTAGCGGGGGGGCCTTCGAGCAGTACTTC
J gene: TRBJ1-5; D gene: NA; clone size: NA; V gene: TRBV3-1; CDR3 protein: CASSPQGTYYQPQHF; CDR3 DNA: TGTGCCAGCAGCCCACAAGGGACCTACTATCAGCCCCAGCATTTT
J gene: TRBJ2-1; D gene: NA; clone size: NA; V gene: TRBV6-5; CDR3 protein: CASGTSKNEQFF; CDR3 DNA: TGTGCCAGCGGGACTTCTAAAAATGAGCAGTTCTTC
J gene: TRBJ1-5; D gene: NA; clone size: NA; V gene: TRBV20-1; CDR3 protein: CSATRGYGNQPQHF; CDR3 DNA: TGCAGTGCTACCAGGGGATACGGCAATCAGCCCCAGCATTTT
J gene: TRBJ2-5; D gene: NA; clone size: NA; V gene: TRBV12-3/TRBV12-4; CDR3 protein: CASSLGSRGLETQYF; CDR3 DNA: TGTGCCAGCAGTTTAGGGTCTAGGGGGTTAGAGACCCAGTACTTC
J gene: TRBJ2-1; D gene: NA; clone size: NA; V gene: TRBV7-2; CDR3 protein: CASSGPGRGQFF; CDR3 DNA: TGTGCCAGCAGCGGCCCAGGAAGAGGGCAGTTCTTC
J gene: TRBJ1-4; D gene: TRBD1; clone size: NA; V gene: TRBV9; CDR3 protein: CASSAQQGVEKLFF; CDR3 DNA: TGTGCCAGCAGCGCTCAACAGGGGGTAGAAAAACTGTTTTTT
J gene: TRBJ2-4; D gene: NA; clone size: NA; V gene: TRBV20-1; CDR3 protein: CSASGAQGTTANIQYF; CDR3 DNA: TGCAGTGCTAGTGGGGCCCAAGGGACCACCGCAAACATTCAGTACTTC
J gene: TRBJ2-2; D gene: NA; clone size: NA; V gene: TRBV29-1; CDR3 protein: CSVKRGTGELFF; CDR3 DNA: TGCAGCGTTAAGAGAGGAACCGGGGAGCTGTTTTTT
J gene: TRBJ2-7; D gene: TRBD2; clone size: NA; V gene: TRBV27; CDR3 protein: CASSDSGGGWNEQYF; CDR3 DNA: TGTGCCAGCAGTGACTCGGGGGGTGGATGGAACGAGCAGTACTTC
J gene: TRBJ2-7; D gene: NA; clone size: NA; V gene: TRBV20-1; CDR3 protein: CSAQTSSYEQYF; CDR3 DNA: TGCAGTGCTCAGACTAGCTCCTACGAGCAGTACTTC
J gene: TRBJ1-4; D gene: TRBD1; clone size: NA; V gene: TRBV29-1; CDR3 protein: CSVDRQGGGEKLFF; CDR3 DNA: TGCAGCGTTGACCGACAGGGAGGGGGTGAAAAACTGTTTTTT
J gene: TRBJ2-2; D gene: NA; clone size: once; V gene: TRBV3-1; CDR3 protein: CASSRQGGSGELFF; CDR3 DNA: TGTGCCAGCAGTCGCCAGGGGGGCAGCGGGGAGCTGTTTTTT
J gene: TRBJ2-3; D gene: NA; clone size: NA; V gene: TRBV7-2; CDR3 protein: CASYWGGTDTQYF; CDR3 DNA: TGTGCCAGCTACTGGGGGGGCACAGATACGCAGTATTTT
J gene: TRBJ1-5; D gene: TRBD1; clone size: NA; V gene: TRBV11-2; CDR3 protein: CASSLDRGGQPQHF; CDR3 DNA: TGTGCCAGCAGCTTAGATCGAGGGGGCCAGCCCCAGCATTTT
J gene: TRBJ2-3; D gene: NA; clone size: NA; V gene: TRBV20-1; CDR3 protein: CSARGPSGWTDTQYF; CDR3 DNA: TGCAGTGCTAGAGGCCCCTCGGGGTGGACAGATACGCAGTATTTT
J gene: TRBJ2-6; D gene: NA; clone size: NA; V gene: TRBV30; CDR3 protein: CAWSGPSVSGANVLTF; CDR3 DNA: TGTGCCTGGAGTGGACCGTCCGTCTCTGGGGCCAACGTCCTGACTTTC
J gene: TRBJ2-5; D gene: NA; clone size: NA; V gene: TRBV2; CDR3 protein: CASSYRGFQETQYF; CDR3 DNA: TGTGCCAGCAGTTATCGGGGGTTCCAAGAGACCCAGTACTTC
J gene: TRBJ2-1; D gene: NA; clone size: NA; V gene: TRBV24-1; CDR3 protein: CATSERVYNEQFF; CDR3 DNA: TGTGCCACCAGTGAGCGGGTCTACAATGAGCAGTTCTTC
J gene: TRBJ2-1; D gene: TRBD2; clone size: once; V gene: TRBV19; CDR3 protein: CASSKLAPGLAANEQFF; CDR3 DNA: TGTGCCAGTAGTAAACTAGCCCCTGGACTAGCGGCCAATGAGCAGTTCTTC
J gene: TRBJ1-5; D gene: NA; clone size: NA; V gene: TRBV30; CDR3 protein: CAWKGLNNQPQHF; CDR3 DNA: TGTGCCTGGAAGGGCCTTAATAATCAGCCCCAGCATTTT
J gene: TRBJ1-2; D gene: NA; clone size: NA; V gene: TRBV25-1; CDR3 protein: CASSAWTRNYGYTF; CDR3 DNA: TGTGCCAGCAGTGCCTGGACACGTAACTATGGCTACACCTTC
J gene: TRBJ2-5; D gene: NA; clone size: NA; V gene: TRBV29-1; CDR3 protein: CSVGRAAQETQYF; CDR3 DNA: TGCAGCGTTGGGCGGGCAGCTCAAGAGACCCAGTACTTC
J gene: TRBJ2-5; D gene: TRBD1; clone size: NA; V gene: TRBV5-1; CDR3 protein: CASSWTGTGEETQYF; CDR3 DNA: TGCGCCAGCAGCTGGACGGGAACAGGGGAAGAGACCCAGTACTTC
J gene: TRBJ2-1; D gene: TRBD2; clone size: NA; V gene: TRBV15; CDR3 protein: CATSTRLAGGDEQFF; CDR3 DNA: TGTGCCACCAGCACCAGACTAGCGGGAGGGGATGAGCAGTTCTTC
J gene: TRBJ2-5; D gene: NA; clone size: NA; V gene: TRBV10-3; CDR3 protein: CAISGVMETQYF; CDR3 DNA: TGTGCCATCAGCGGTGTGATGGAGACCCAGTACTTC
J gene: TRBJ2-4; D gene: NA; clone size: NA; V gene: TRBV2; CDR3 protein: CASSLDSRLAKNIQYF; CDR3 DNA: TGTGCCAGCAGTCTAGACTCGCGCTTAGCCAAAAACATTCAGTACTTC